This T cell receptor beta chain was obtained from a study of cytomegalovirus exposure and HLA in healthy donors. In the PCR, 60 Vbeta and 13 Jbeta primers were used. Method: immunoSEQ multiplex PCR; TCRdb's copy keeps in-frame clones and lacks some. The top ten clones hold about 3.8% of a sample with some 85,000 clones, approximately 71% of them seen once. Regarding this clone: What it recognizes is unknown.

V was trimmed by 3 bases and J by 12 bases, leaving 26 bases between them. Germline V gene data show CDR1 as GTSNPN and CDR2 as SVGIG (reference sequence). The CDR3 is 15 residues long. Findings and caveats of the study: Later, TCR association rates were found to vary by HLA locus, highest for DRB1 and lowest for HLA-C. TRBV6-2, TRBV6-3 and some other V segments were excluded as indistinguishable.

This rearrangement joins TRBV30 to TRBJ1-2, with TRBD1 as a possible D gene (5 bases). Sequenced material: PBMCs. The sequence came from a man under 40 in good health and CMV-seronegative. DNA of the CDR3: TGTGCCTGGAGCTCCATGGGGGGGAGAACTTTCGAAAACACCTTC. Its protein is CAWSSMGGRTFENTF.